The 22 T cell receptor beta chains given below trace back to one sample, sequenced in a study of blood T cell repertoires in COVID-19. The assay was immunoSEQ multiplex PCR, and TCRdb's table has in-frame clones only and misses some. Counted here are around 160,000 clones, about 84% occurring once; the ten biggest clones make up 10% to 15%. Sequencing was done on a sample of peripheral blood. These receptors were obtained from a man aged 60 to 69 with active or convalescent COVID-19.

The table lists this clone with a count of one. V usage is TRBV4-3 and J usage is TRBJ2-2; TRBD2 matches 9 bases. CDR3 length equals 17 residues. Germline V gene lookup returns CDR1 LGHNA and CDR2 YSLEER. Trimming cost V 0 bases and J 5 bases; bases outside gene matches: 7. The CDR3 region is CASSQDLLAGRTGELFF. CDR3 bases: TGCGCCAGCAGCCAAGATCTTCTAGCGGGAAGGACCGGGGAGCTGTTTTTT.

CDR3 amino acids: CSVVSLAGVWEQFF. DNA of the CDR3: TGCAGCGTTGTTTCGCTAGCGGGAGTTTGGGAGCAGTTCTTC. The chain combines TRBV29-1 with TRBJ2-1; 10 bases match TRBD2. CDR3 size: 14 residues. Germline values: CDR1 SQVTM, CDR2 ANQGSEA. J gave up 10 bases and V 4 bases, and 10 bases lay outside the gene matches.

The chain is built from TRBV14 and TRBJ2-7, with D uncertain. V was trimmed by 1 base and J by 0 bases, leaving 7 bases between them. Germline V CDR1 and CDR2: SGHDN, FVKESK. The length of the CDR3 is 14 residues. CDR3 sequence (DNA): TGTGCCAGCAGCCAAGTCAGAAACTCCTACGAGCAGTACTTC. Translating gives CASSQVRNSYEQYF. The full variable domain, in which reference TRBV14 and TRBJ2-7 provide the parts outside the CDR3, is EAGVTQFPSHSVIEKGQTVTLRCDPISGHDNLYWYRRVMGKEIKFLLHFVKESKQDESGMPNNRFLAERTGGTYSTLKVQPAELEDSGVYFCASSQVRNSYEQYFGPGTRLTVT.

The chain couples TRBV19 to TRBJ1-2, with a tentative D call TRBD1 (5 bases). Between the trimmed V and J ends, which lost 3 bases and 1 base, there was a span of 15 bases. This CDR3 is built from 16 residues. The germline CDR1 and CDR2 sequences are LNHDA and SQIVND (reference sequence). The CDR3 here is CASSIDGQTVNYGYTF. DNA for the CDR3: TGTGCCAGTAGTATTGACGGACAAACCGTTAACTATGGCTACACCTTC. The entire variable domain, with the rest obtained from reference TRBV19 and TRBJ1-2, is as follows: DGGITQSPKYLFRKEGQNVTLSCEQNLNHDAMYWYRQDPGQGLRLIYYSQIVNDFQKGDIAEGYSVSREKKESFPLTVTSAQKNPTAFYLCASSIDGQTVNYGYTFGSGTRLTVV.

V gene TRBV7-2 combines with J gene TRBJ2-5, with 12 nucleotides matching TRBD2. V trimming: 4 bases; J trimming: 0 bases; junction bases outside the gene matches: 6. The germline V gene encodes CDR1 SGHTA and CDR2 FQGNSA. The CDR3 contains 17 residues. CDR3 sequence (DNA): TGTGCCAGCAGCTCCGGACTAGCGGGGTTCTACCAAGAGACCCAGTACTTC. This gives the protein CASSSGLAGFYQETQYF.

This clone was counted many times. The V call is TRBV27, the J call TRBJ2-1; D unclear. Germline V gene lookup returns CDR1 MNHEY and CDR2 SMNVEV (reference sequence). V was shortened by 3 bases and J by 5 bases, with 8 bases between the two germline ends. The CDR3 runs to 13 residues. CDR3 loop: CASSFHNDNEQFF. CDR3 sequence (DNA): TGTGCCAGCAGTTTTCACAACGACAATGAGCAGTTCTTC.

The chain joins TRBV18 to TRBJ1-2; 11 positions agree with TRBD1. Losses at the gene ends were 2 bases for V and 2 bases for J; bases not matched to a gene: 1. This CDR3 has 15 amino acids. Germline V gives CDR1 KGHSH, CDR2 LQKENI. CDR3 nucleotide sequence: TGTGCCAGCTCACCAGGGACAGGGGGGAACTATGGCTACACCTTC. It encodes CASSPGTGGNYGYTF. Variable domain in full (rest from reference TRBV18 and TRBJ1-2): NAGVMQNPRHLVRRRGQEARLRCSPMKGHSHVYWYRQLPEEGLKFMVYLQKENIIDESGMPKERFSAEFPKEGPSILRIQQVVRGDSAAYFCASSPGTGGNYGYTFGSGTRLTVV.

The chain recombines TRBV6-5 with TRBJ1-1; tentatively, D is TRBD1 (5 bases). The CDR3 totals 13 residues. Germline V lookup: CDR1 MNHEY, CDR2 SVGAGI. Trimming pared 0 bases from V and 7 bases from J, leaving 9 bases between. The CDR3 loop is CASSYSLQGEAFF. CDR3 coding DNA: TGTGCCAGCAGTTACTCGCTCCAGGGTGAAGCTTTCTTT.

J is TRBJ1-5 and V is TRBV10-3; 8 positions match TRBD1. The CDR3 contains 15 residues. J lost 6 bases, V lost 4 bases, and 8 bases had no gene match. CDR1 is ENHRY and CDR2 is SYGVKD in the germline V gene. The CDR3 sequence: CAISARAGGVQPQHF. DNA of the CDR3: TGTGCCATCAGTGCCCGGGCAGGGGGCGTTCAGCCCCAGCATTTT.

The chain is built from TRBV3-1 (or the pseudogene TRBV3-2) and TRBJ2-1; possible D gene TRBD2, 6 bases. Per germline, CDR1 LGHDT and CDR2 YNNKEL (reference sequence). The germline V and J ends were trimmed by 3 bases and 0 bases, with 6 bases remaining between them. This CDR3 has 14 residues. The CDR3 DNA follows: TGTGCCAGCAGCCACGGGGGCTCCTACAATGAGCAGTTCTTC. This codes for CASSHGGSYNEQFF.

The chain links TRBV14 to TRBJ1-3; the D is unclear. This CDR3 contains 14 residues. V lost 2 bases and J lost 4, with 9 bases in between. The V gene's germline CDR1 is SGHDN and CDR2 FVKESK. The CDR3 region has the DNA TGTGCCAGCAGCCAAAAAAAACAGGGAAACACCATATATTTT. It yields the protein CASSQKKQGNTIYF. Variable domain in full (rest from reference TRBV14 and TRBJ1-3): EAGVTQFPSHSVIEKGQTVTLRCDPISGHDNLYWYRRVMGKEIKFLLHFVKESKQDESGMPNNRFLAERTGGTYSTLKVQPAELEDSGVYFCASSQKKQGNTIYFGEGSWLTVV.

This chain connects TRBV29-1 to TRBJ2-4; TRBD1 agrees at 7 bases. The J segment lost 6 bases and the V segment lost 4 bases, leaving 6 bases of the junction unmatched. CDR1 is SQVTM, CDR2 ANQGSEA, per germline. The CDR3 loop spans 13 amino acids. In DNA, the CDR3 is TGCAGCGTTGGGCCGACAGGGTTAAACATTCAGTACTTC. This gives the protein CSVGPTGLNIQYF. The full variable domain, its missing parts supplied by reference TRBV29-1 and TRBJ2-4, is SAVISQKPSRDICQRGTSLTIQCQVDSQVTMMFWYRQQPGQSLTLIATANQGSEATYESGFVIDKFPISRPNLTFSTLTVSNMSPEDSSIYLCSVGPTGLNIQYFGAGTRLSVL.

The chain employs TRBV18 and TRBJ1-5; D perhaps matches TRBD1 (6 bases). Germline V lookup: CDR1 KGHSH, CDR2 LQKENI. CDR3 length equals 15 residues. The germline V and J ends were trimmed by 4 bases and 7 bases, with 17 bases remaining between them. CDR3 DNA: TGTGCCAGCTCACTGTCGGCAGGGGAAGGGCAGCCCCAGCATTTT. As protein: CASSLSAGEGQPQHF.

The rearrangement uses TRBV25-1 and TRBJ2-2; D is uncertain. The CDR3 covers 13 residues. The V and J ends lost 4 bases and 2 bases respectively, with 5 bases between them. Germline lookup yields CDR1 MGHDK and CDR2 SYGVNS. In DNA, the CDR3 is TGTGCCAGCAGTGGTTTAAACACCGGGGAGCTGTTTTTT. Protein: CASSGLNTGELFF.

This chain connects TRBV12-3 or TRBV12-4 to TRBJ1-5; a weak D match, TRBD1 (5 bases). This CDR3 contains 13 residues. Trimming removed 7 bases from V and 4 bases from J, with 11 bases in between. DNA of the CDR3: TGTGCCAGCAACCAGGGATTTAATCAGCCCCAGCATTTT. It codes for CASNQGFNQPQHF.

This chain connects TRBV11-3 to TRBJ2-2; a weak D match, TRBD2 (5 bases). V was cut by 3 bases and J by 6 bases, with 8 bases left in between. Germline CDR1 and CDR2: SGHNT and YENEEA. CDR3 length: 13 amino acids. The CDR3 DNA follows: TGTGCCAGCAGCTTCGGGGATCCCGGGGAGCTGTTTTTT. This encodes CASSFGDPGELFF.

The chain links TRBV5-1 to TRBJ2-7, with D perhaps matching TRBD2 (6 bases). V lost 5 bases to trimming and J lost 2 bases, with 14 bases between them. This CDR3 spans 14 amino acids. Germline CDR1 SGHRS, CDR2 YFSETQ. The DNA for the CDR3 is TGCGCCAGCAGACCTGCGGGACCGACCTACGAGCAGTACTTC. Protein product: CASRPAGPTYEQYF.

This clone has a handful of counts. The V gene is TRBV3-1 (or the pseudogene TRBV3-2), the J gene TRBJ1-3; no clear D. Deletions cut 1 base from V and 4 bases from J, with 8 bases between. The CDR3 extends over 14 amino acids. Germline CDR1 LGHDT, CDR2 YNNKEL (reference sequence). Written as DNA, the CDR3 is TGTGCCAGCAGCCAAGTTGGTCGGGGAAACACCATATATTTT. It is translated as CASSQVGRGNTIYF.

The rearrangement joins TRBV10-2 to TRBJ2-6; D gene ambiguous. The CDR3 totals 16 residues. V lost 6 bases, J lost 2 bases, and 14 bases lay in between. Germline-derived CDR1 and CDR2 are WSHSY and SAAADI. The CDR3 DNA is TGCGCCAGCAGAGTAGAAGAGGCCGCTGGGGCCAACGTCCTGACTTTC. This sequence encodes CASRVEEAAGANVLTF.

The chain links TRBV6-5 to TRBJ1-5; D is uncertain. Trimming took off 5 bases at V and 0 bases at J, with 8 bases between the two ends. Germline V lookup: CDR1 MNHEY, CDR2 SVGAGI. This CDR3 is built from 14 residues. CDR3 bases: TGTGCCAGCAGTCTCGGGATTAGCAATCAGCCCCAGCATTTT. This translates into CASSLGISNQPQHF.

The V and J genes are TRBV5-5 and TRBJ1-1; D is unresolved. The CDR3 is 15 residues long. Between the trimmed V and J ends, which lost 2 bases and 1 base, there was a span of 12 bases. Germline assignment: CDR1 SGHKS and CDR2 YYEKEE (reference sequence). CDR3 residues: CASSFRARGNTEAFF. The CDR3 DNA is TGTGCCAGCAGCTTTAGGGCGCGGGGGAACACTGAAGCTTTCTTT. Full variable domain (remainder filled in from reference TRBV5-5 and TRBJ1-1): DAGVTQSPTHLIKTRGQQVTLRCSPISGHKSVSWYQQVLGQGPQFIFQYYEKEERGRGNFPDRFSARQFPNYSSELNVNALLLGDSALYLCASSFRARGNTEAFFGQGTRLTVV.

The chain carries TRBV18 and TRBJ2-5; D remains unclear. Germline lookup yields CDR1 KGHSH and CDR2 LQKENI. V gave up 3 bases and J gave up 5 bases, with 13 bases separating them. This CDR3 has 14 residues. The DNA of the CDR3 is TGTGCCAGCTCACCGAAGGCAGGTTTGGAGACCCAGTACTTC. Translation gives CASSPKAGLETQYF.